These 29 T cell receptor beta chains were all obtained from the same sample, sequenced in a study of spatial heterogeneity in lung cancer (dated by TCRdb to the late 2010s). This sample's time point label indicates: sample taken at primary tumor resection. Without any cell sorting, TCR sequencing was performed on whole RNA extracted either from tumor and nontumor lung tissue or from cryopreserved PBMC samples. Preparation of the library involved 5' RACE. For sequencing, a NextSeq 500 was employed. TCRdb reprocessing: public reads trimmed at Q25 with fastp, clones called with MiXCR, in-frame beta chains kept. All rows with the same CDR3 protein become a single entry with the most common DNA and genes. The sample table records 30,000 or so distinct CDR3 sequences; around 8.4% of these occur just once. Around 34% of the sample is held by the ten biggest clonotypes. Sample: PBMCs, taken at surgery. These receptors all come from a female donor with early-stage non-small cell lung cancer.

The V and J genes are TRBV2 and TRBJ1-5; D unclear. Looked up from germline, CDR1 is SNHLY and CDR2 is FYNNEI. The CDR3 is 14 residues long. The V end was cut by 2 bases, the J end by 4 bases, with 9 bases between. CDR3 sequence (DNA): TGTGCCAGCAGTGAAAGGGTGCTTAATCAGCCCCAGCATTTT. Protein: CASSERVLNQPQHF.

About this clonotype itself: A read error is possible here, since a much larger clone lies one base away. The genes are TRBV24-1 and TRBJ2-1; possibly TRBD1 for D (5 bases). This CDR3 has 15 residues. Trimming stripped 5 bases from V and 7 bases from J, with 17 bases between. The germline CDR1 and CDR2 sequences are KGHDR and SFDVKD. CDR3 DNA sequence: TGTGCCACCAGTGCCCTGCGGTCAGGGTTAAATGAGCAGTTCTTC. Its translation: CATSALRSGLNEQFF.

This clonotype came up many times. The chain employs TRBV5-5 and TRBJ2-7; 7 bases agree with TRBD2. Germline CDR1 reads SGHKS; CDR2 reads YYEKEE (reference sequence). This CDR3 has 14 residues. J was trimmed by 0 bases and V by 7 bases; bases with no gene match: 7. For the CDR3, the DNA is TGTGCCAGCCGAGCGGGGCCGAGCTCCTACGAGCAGTACTTC. It is translated as CASRAGPSSYEQYF.

This clonotype was seen at least ten times. This rearrangement joins TRBV19 to TRBJ1-4; 11 nucleotides agree with TRBD1. The CDR3 covers 14 residues. Germline trimming cut 6 bases from V and 7 bases from J; bases unmatched to any gene: 4. Germline CDR1 is LNHDA and CDR2 is SQIVND (reference sequence). CDR3: CASSRTGGSEKLFF. For the CDR3, the DNA is TGTGCCAGTAGCAGGACAGGGGGCTCTGAAAAACTGTTTTTT. Together with reference TRBV19 and TRBJ1-4, the CDR3 gives the full variable domain: DGGITQSPKYLFRKEGQNVTLSCEQNLNHDAMYWYRQDPGQGLRLIYYSQIVNDFQKGDIAEGYSVSREKKESFPLTVTSAQKNPTAFYLCASSRTGGSEKLFFGSGTQLSVL.

The chain employs TRBV25-1 and TRBJ1-3; D gene unclear. Germline values: CDR1 MGHDK, CDR2 SYGVNS. Trimming shortened V by 1 base and J by 1 base, and 11 bases separated the two germline ends. This CDR3 has 16 amino acids. The CDR3 sequence is CASSELGSRSGNTIYF. The CDR3, as DNA: TGTGCCAGCAGTGAATTGGGCAGCCGTTCTGGAAACACCATATATTTT.

The chain couples TRBV5-4 to TRBJ2-5, with D unclear. Germline V gene sequence: CDR1 SGHNT, CDR2 YYREEE (reference sequence). The CDR3 has 12 amino acids. Trimming pared 4 bases from V and 5 bases from J, leaving 9 bases between. For the CDR3, the DNA is TGTGCCAGCAGCCTGAAGAGGGAGACCCAGTACTTC. Amino acids: CASSLKRETQYF.

This clonotype showed up many times. J is TRBJ2-7 and V is TRBV7-9, with 7 bases identical to TRBD1. CDR1 SEHNR and CDR2 FQNEAQ come from the germline V gene (reference sequence). Trimming removed 5 bases from V and 4 bases from J; junction bases left unmatched: 11. This CDR3 has 15 amino acids. CDR3 nucleotides: TGTGCCAGCAGCGTGACAGGGTCCCGGGTGTACGAGCAGTACTTC. Its translation: CASSVTGSRVYEQYF.

CDR3 amino acids: CAISGTHQETQYF. Written as DNA, the CDR3 is TGTGCCATCTCCGGGACTCACCAAGAGACCCAGTACTTC. The chain is built from TRBV10-3 and TRBJ2-5, with D possibly matching TRBD2 (6 bases). The CDR3 is made up of 13 amino acids. V was pared by 8 bases and J by 0 bases, with 10 bases between. In germline, CDR1 is ENHRY, CDR2 SYGVKD.

The CDR3 loop reads CASSLPAGGPRSTDTQYF. The CDR3 nucleotides are TGCGCCAGCAGCTTACCAGCGGGAGGGCCGAGGAGCACAGATACGCAGTATTTT. The V gene is TRBV5-1, the J gene TRBJ2-3, with 10 nucleotides matching TRBD2. This CDR3 spans 18 amino acids. CDR1 SGHRS and CDR2 YFSETQ come from the germline V gene. With 2 bases clipped from V and 0 bases from J, the junction kept 9 bases outside the gene matches.

This clonotype was recorded at least ten times. The rearrangement uses TRBV18 and TRBJ1-5; D is ambiguous. The CDR3 has 13 amino acids. Germline assignment: CDR1 KGHSH and CDR2 LQKENI. Trimming shortened V by 3 bases and J by 7 bases, and 10 bases separated the two germline ends. CDR3: CASSPGSTQPQHF. DNA of the CDR3: TGTGCCAGCTCACCTGGCAGCACCCAGCCCCAGCATTTT. The full variable domain, its missing parts supplied by reference TRBV18 and TRBJ1-5, is NAGVMQNPRHLVRRRGQEARLRCSPMKGHSHVYWYRQLPEEGLKFMVYLQKENIIDESGMPKERFSAEFPKEGPSILRIQQVVRGDSAAYFCASSPGSTQPQHFGDGTRLSIL.

This clonotype was recorded many times. The chain carries TRBV2 and TRBJ2-2; D unresolved. The CDR3 runs to 14 residues. V was pared by 2 bases and J by 5 bases, with 9 bases between. Germline values: CDR1 SNHLY, CDR2 FYNNEI. CDR3 amino acids: CASSELVVTGELFF. CDR3 coding DNA: TGTGCCAGCAGTGAACTCGTGGTTACCGGGGAGCTGTTTTTT.

This clonotype was seen repeatedly, ten times or more. V is TRBV12-3 or TRBV12-4 and J is TRBJ1-2; tentative D call: TRBD1 (6 bases). Between the trimmed V and J ends, which lost 6 bases and 8 bases, there was a span of 13 bases. The CDR3 is made up of 12 amino acids. The CDR3 loop is CASRSTGIGYTF. As DNA, the CDR3 is TGTGCCAGCAGGTCGACAGGTATCGGCTACACCTTC.

The chain combines TRBV28 with TRBJ2-2; 8 bases map to TRBD2. Germline CDR1 is MDHEN and CDR2 is SYDVKM. There are 22 residues in the CDR3. J was trimmed by 4 bases and V by 1 base; bases with no gene match: 23. CDR3 DNA: TGTGCCAGCAGTTTATACCTCCGTTTTCAAACTAGCGGAACTAGGGGCACCGGGGAGCTGTTTTTT. Its protein is CASSLYLRFQTSGTRGTGELFF.

This clonotype has more than one count but fewer than ten. The chain recombines TRBV29-1 with TRBJ2-7; D not resolved. Germline CDR1 reads SQVTM; CDR2 reads ANQGSEA. V gave up 4 bases and J gave up 4 bases, with 11 bases separating them. CDR3 length: 12 amino acids. The CDR3 reads CSVGWNSYEQYF. CDR3 DNA: TGCAGCGTTGGGTGGAACTCATACGAGCAGTACTTC.

The CDR3 region has the DNA TGTGCCAGCAGTTACAGCGGGACAGGAATGTATGGCTACACCTTC. This encodes CASSYSGTGMYGYTF. The genes are TRBV6-5 and TRBJ1-2, with 8 bases identical to TRBD1. The germline V gene has CDR1 MNHEY and CDR2 SVGAGI. The CDR3 runs 15 residues. Germline trimming cut 2 bases from V and 5 bases from J; bases unmatched to any gene: 7.

This clonotype was counted ten times or more. The rearrangement links TRBV9 to TRBJ2-1, with 7 nucleotides matching TRBD2. The trim removed 2 bases at V and 0 bases at J, leaving 8 bases unmatched. The CDR3 totals 17 residues. Germline V gene lookup returns CDR1 SGDLS and CDR2 YYNGEE. For the CDR3, the DNA is TGTGCCAGCAGCGTGAGGGAGGGAGGGAGCTCCTACAATGAGCAGTTCTTC. This codes for CASSVREGGSSYNEQFF.

This clonotype was counted ten times or more. V usage is TRBV7-8 and J usage is TRBJ2-1, with D unclear. Trimming stripped 2 bases from V and 8 bases from J, with 7 bases between. The CDR3 extends over 12 amino acids. Germline V lookup: CDR1 SGHVS, CDR2 FQNEAQ. The chain's CDR3 is CASSLFLDEQFF. CDR3 sequence (DNA): TGTGCCAGCAGCTTATTTCTCGATGAGCAGTTCTTC.

This clonotype has just a few counts. This chain uses TRBV18 with TRBJ2-1; 7 bases fit TRBD1. Losses at the gene ends were 3 bases for V and 7 bases for J; bases not matched to a gene: 6. The CDR3 contains 14 residues. Per germline, CDR1 KGHSH and CDR2 LQKENI. In nucleotides, the CDR3 is TGTGCCAGCTCACCCGGACAGGTGTTAAATGAGCAGTTCTTC. Translated, it gives CASSPGQVLNEQFF.

This clonotype was found many times. This chain joins TRBV20-1 and TRBJ1-2; D is ambiguous. The CDR3 has 13 amino acids. The ends were cut back, 4 bases at V and 5 bases at J, with 14 bases in the middle. Germline V gene sequence: CDR1 DFQATT, CDR2 SNEGSKA (reference sequence). The CDR3 region is CSAIGPTGYGYTF. The DNA for the CDR3 is TGCAGTGCTATCGGACCCACTGGATATGGCTACACCTTC.

This clonotype was recorded at least ten times. The rearrangement joins TRBV7-6 to TRBJ2-2, with 9 bases fitting TRBD1. This CDR3 has 15 amino acids. Germline V gene sequence: CDR1 SGHVS, CDR2 FNYEAQ. Germline trimming cut 4 bases from V and 5 bases from J; bases unmatched to any gene: 5. CDR3 region: CASSSQGARTGELFF. The DNA of the CDR3 is TGTGCCAGCAGCTCACAGGGGGCTCGAACCGGGGAGCTGTTTTTT.

In this sample, this clonotype turned up many times. The chain recombines TRBV5-1 with TRBJ1-1; the D gene is possibly TRBD1 (6 bases). The V gene lost 6 bases and the J gene lost 0 bases, with 18 bases spanning the gap. This CDR3 region has 16 residues. Germline lookup yields CDR1 SGHRS and CDR2 YFSETQ. The CDR3 DNA is TGCGCCAGCATGTCCGGACAGACTAATATGAACACTGAAGCTTTCTTT. Encoded protein: CASMSGQTNMNTEAFF.

This clonotype was seen repeatedly, ten times or more. The chain has TRBV4-3 and TRBJ2-1; D is uncertain. Germline CDR1 and CDR2: LGHNA and YSLEER. This CDR3 has 13 amino acids. V gave up 0 bases and J gave up 4 bases, with 4 bases separating them. This chain's CDR3 is CASSQELYNEQFF. CDR3 DNA: TGCGCCAGCAGCCAAGAGTTGTACAATGAGCAGTTCTTC.

The sample holds many counts of this clonotype. This chain uses TRBV19 with TRBJ1-3, with TRBD1 matching 9 bases. Germline-derived CDR1 and CDR2 are LNHDA and SQIVND (reference sequence). V gave up 3 bases and J gave up 2 bases; unmatched junction bases: 2. The CDR3 consists of 15 residues. This CDR3 reads CASSIGQGPGNTIYF. For the CDR3, the DNA is TGTGCCAGTAGTATCGGACAGGGGCCTGGAAACACCATATATTTT. Filled out from reference TRBV19 and TRBJ1-3, the complete variable domain reads DGGITQSPKYLFRKEGQNVTLSCEQNLNHDAMYWYRQDPGQGLRLIYYSQIVNDFQKGDIAEGYSVSREKKESFPLTVTSAQKNPTAFYLCASSIGQGPGNTIYFGEGSWLTVV.

This clonotype was picked up a small number of times. The gene calls are TRBV2 and TRBJ2-7; TRBD2 matches 9 bases. The CDR3 is 15 residues long. The V gene end was trimmed by 6 bases and the J gene end by 5 bases; junction bases not matched to a gene: 11. The germline gives CDR1 SNHLY, CDR2 FYNNEI. The CDR3 region has the DNA TGTGCCAGCAGGGAGACTAGCGGCCAGCCTAACGAGCAGTACTTC. Translating it yields CASRETSGQPNEQYF.

Many counts were recorded for this clonotype. DNA of the CDR3: TGCGCCAGCAGCCAAGTCCGACTTTCGGGACTACCTGTCAATGAGCAGTTCTTC. Translated, it gives CASSQVRLSGLPVNEQFF. V gene TRBV4-3 combines with J gene TRBJ2-1; 7 bases line up with TRBD2. Looked up from germline, CDR1 is LGHNA and CDR2 is YSLEER. The CDR3 runs to 18 residues. The ends lost 1 base at V and 6 bases at J; junction bases unmatched: 15.

This clonotype was seen at least ten times. The chain recombines TRBV29-1 with TRBJ1-2; TRBD1 agrees at 10 bases. CDR1 and CDR2 (germline): SQVTM, ANQGSEA. The CDR3 loop spans 13 amino acids. Trimming removed 3 bases from V and 7 bases from J; junction bases left unmatched: 5. CDR3 sequence (DNA): TGCAGCGTTGAGGCCGGGGACAGGGGTGGCTACACCTTC. Encoded protein: CSVEAGDRGGYTF.

This clonotype was seen a few times. This chain uses TRBV20-1 with TRBJ1-5, with D possibly matching TRBD1 (6 bases). The CDR3 runs to 14 residues. Germline lookup yields CDR1 DFQATT and CDR2 SNEGSKA (reference sequence). V gave up 6 bases and J gave up 0 bases, with 12 bases separating them. CDR3 nucleotides: TGCAGTGCGTGGGGGCGGTATAGCAATCAGCCCCAGCATTTT. It codes for CSAWGRYSNQPQHF.

This clonotype has ten or more counts. The chain carries TRBV18 and TRBJ2-5; weak D call: TRBD1 (6 bases). Germline-derived CDR1 and CDR2 are KGHSH and LQKENI. The CDR3 is made up of 14 amino acids. V gave up 4 bases and J gave up 2 bases, with 11 bases separating them. The CDR3: CASSRRGNQETQYF. Written as DNA, the CDR3 is TGTGCCAGCTCACGAAGGGGGAATCAAGAGACCCAGTACTTC.

V is TRBV23-1 and J is TRBJ2-7; D might be TRBD2 (6 bases). TRBV23-1 is placed among ORFs of uncertain function. This CDR3 is built from 20 residues. Trimming left V 7 bases short and J 4 bases short, with 35 bases between. The CDR3 region is CASIEGWPDYPECSKYEQYV. CDR3 nucleotides: TGCGCCAGCATAGAGGGCTGGCCGGACTACCCCGAATGTTCCAAGTACGAGCAGTACGTC.